A selection of T cell receptor beta chains follows, all from one sample in a study of preoperative IRX-2 immunotherapy in early breast cancer. Sequencing was performed with immunoSEQ multiplex PCR; in TCRdb, only in-frame clones are kept and a portion is missing. The data contain tens of thousands of clones, about 95% of them singletons. This material was collected from a patient treated with IRX-2 immunotherapy. The receptor set was obtained from a human donor with breast cancer. The CDR3 runs from the conserved cysteine through the conserved F or W. The D gene is left open where the match is weak. Expanded clones get a size class; other rows say once, few or many, or leave the size out.

D | J | V | size | CDR3 | DNA
NA | TRBJ2-3 | TRBV6-1 | NA | CASLGPGGTDTQYF | TGTGCCAGCTTGGGGCCGGGGGGCACAGATACGCAGTATTTT
NA | TRBJ2-2 | TRBV9 | NA | CASAGLNTGELFF | TGTGCCAGCGCAGGGTTGAACACCGGGGAGCTGTTTTTT
TRBD2 | TRBJ2-7 | TRBV28 | NA | CASTSGRYEQYF | TGTGCCAGTACTAGCGGGAGGTACGAGCAGTACTTC
NA | TRBJ2-4 | TRBV2 | NA | CASKENKNIQYF | TGTGCCAGCAAGGAGAACAAAAACATTCAGTACTTC
NA | TRBJ1-6 | TRBV6-6 | few | CASSYSKASLGSPLHF | TGTGCCAGCAGTTACTCGAAGGCATCGTTAGGGTCACCCCTCCACTTT
NA | TRBJ2-1 | TRBV6-5 | NA | CASSKGAEQFF | TGTGCCAGCAGCAAAGGGGCTGAGCAGTTCTTC
TRBD2 | TRBJ2-1 | TRBV28 | NA | CASSFLAGVANEQFF | TGTGCCAGCAGTTTTCTAGCGGGGGTGGCTAATGAGCAGTTCTTC
NA | TRBJ1-2 | TRBV30 | NA | CAWSVPLNYGYTF | TGTGCCTGGAGTGTACCCCTAAACTATGGCTACACCTTC
NA | TRBJ1-2 | TRBV5-8 | NA | CASSTLGYPYGYTF | TGTGCCAGCAGCACCTTGGGGTACCCCTATGGCTACACCTTC
NA | TRBJ2-1 | TRBV6-1 | NA | CASSVQLSYNEQFF | TGTGCCAGCAGTGTGCAGCTCTCCTACAATGAGCAGTTCTTC
TRBD1 | TRBJ2-4 | TRBV27 | NA | CASSYRTGKSIQYF | TGTGCCAGCAGTTATCGGACAGGGAAGAGCATTCAGTACTTC
NA | TRBJ2-7 | TRBV12-5 | NA | CASGLVPYEQYF | TGTGCTAGTGGTTTGGTACCCTACGAGCAGTACTTC
NA | TRBJ2-2 | TRBV5-6 | once | CASSLAGLSEGTGELFF | TGTGCCAGCAGCTTGGCCGGGTTGTCTGAGGGCACCGGGGAGCTGTTTTTT
TRBD1 | TRBJ1-2 | TRBV6-5 | NA | CASRGTETNYGYTF | TGTGCCAGCAGAGGGACAGAAACTAACTATGGCTACACCTTC
NA | TRBJ1-4 | TRBV7-6 | NA | CASSFRISGAPTNEKLFF | TGTGCCAGCAGCTTCAGGATATCGGGGGCCCCAACTAATGAAAAACTGTTTTTT
TRBD1 | TRBJ1-1 | TRBV11-2 | NA | CASSLAAPGQGRYPEAFF | TGTGCCAGCAGCTTAGCCGCCCCAGGACAGGGACGGTATCCTGAAGCTTTCTTT
NA | TRBJ1-1 | TRBV7-8 | NA | CASSSTKGVTEAFF | TGTGCCAGCAGCTCAACCAAGGGTGTCACTGAAGCTTTCTTT
NA | TRBJ2-7 | TRBV19 | NA | CASSSKYEQYF | TGTGCCAGTAGTTCGAAGTACGAGCAGTACTTC
TRBD2 | TRBJ2-1 | TRBV4-2 | NA | CASTHGTSDYNEQFF | TGTGCCAGCACCCACGGGACTAGCGATTACAATGAGCAGTTCTTC
TRBD2 | TRBJ2-3 | TRBV18 | NA | CASSPSRTSGPTDTQYF | TGTGCCAGCTCACCATCACGGACTAGCGGACCCACAGATACGCAGTATTTT
NA | TRBJ2-2 | TRBV2 | NA | CASNLEPTGELFF | TGTGCCAGCAACCTAGAGCCCACCGGGGAGCTGTTTTTT
NA | TRBJ2-7 | TRBV19 | NA | CASRGEFGDEQYF | TGTGCCAGTAGAGGGGAGTTTGGCGACGAGCAGTACTTC
TRBD2 | TRBJ2-3 | TRBV10-3 | NA | CAISEVAGGPRTDTQYF | TGTGCCATCAGTGAAGTAGCGGGAGGGCCAAGGACAGATACGCAGTATTTT
NA | TRBJ1-2 | TRBV7-9 | once | CASSQTVSPSYGYTF | TGTGCCAGCAGCCAGACAGTCTCTCCGTCCTATGGCTACACCTTC
TRBD2 | TRBJ2-7 | TRBV6-5 | NA | CASSYSRSGGADEQYF | TGTGCCAGCAGTTACTCCCGCAGCGGGGGGGCTGACGAGCAGTACTTC
NA | TRBJ1-4 | TRBV28 | NA | CASSLIGNEKLFF | TGTGCCAGCAGTTTAATTGGAAATGAAAAACTGTTTTTT
NA | TRBJ1-6 | TRBV6-6 | NA | CASSPLYYNSPLHF | TGTGCCAGCAGTCCCCTTTATTATAATTCACCCCTCCACTTT
NA | TRBJ2-3 | TRBV6-5 | NA | CASSLRRTDTQYF | TGTGCCAGCAGTTTAAGGCGCACAGATACGCAGTATTTT
NA | TRBJ1-1 | TRBV7-6 | once | CASSYWEMGTEAFF | TGTGCCAGCAGCTACTGGGAGATGGGGACTGAAGCTTTCTTT
NA | TRBJ1-4 | TRBV9 | NA | CASNRGTEKLFF | TGTGCCAGTAATAGGGGTACTGAAAAACTGTTTTTT